The sequence of this T cell receptor beta chain was determined in a study of T-cell reconstitution after alpha-beta-depleted transplantation in children. The study's findings and limits: Reportedly, only several hundred clones from non-depleted graft cells drove alpha-beta T-cell counts at about two months. T-cell counts and diversity at one year following transplant were attributed mainly to newly produced T cells. From surviving recipient T cells and thymic progenitors came the high day-60 TCRbeta diversity observed in some patients.

Comments on this clonotype: Its target is not known.

For TCRbeta, the library was prepared with unique molecular identifiers. TCRdb recomputed calls from the PCR reads with MiXCR, one row per CDR3 protein. The table includes 700,000 to 950,000 distinct CDR3 sequences, roughly 15% detected once. The CDR3 runs to 15 residues. Looked up from germline, CDR1 is SGHDT and CDR2 is YYEEEE. Trimming took 0 bases from V and 7 from J, leaving 17 bases between them. This chain uses TRBV5-6 with TRBJ2-7, with D unclear. Sequenced here: PBMCs, mostly from graft donor cells, sampled 360 days after TCRalphabeta/CD19-depleted stem cell transplant. The TCR comes from a male patient younger than 18 who had a stem cell transplant for acute lymphoblastic leukemia, so the T cells may come from the graft donor. DNA of the CDR3: TGTGCCAGCAGCTTGGGAGCTAGTCCAGTTCGGGAGCAGTACTTC. Translated, it gives CASSLGASPVREQYF. Together with reference TRBV5-6 and TRBJ2-7, the CDR3 gives the full variable domain: DAGVTQSPTHLIKTRGQQVTLRCSPKSGHDTVSWYQQALGQGPQFIFQYYEEEERQRGNFPDRFSGHQFPNYSSELNVNALLLGDSALYLCASSLGASPVREQYFGPGTRLTVT.